Included here is one TCR beta chain sequence, with context. Germline trimming cut 10 bases from V and 8 bases from J; bases unmatched to any gene: 13. Germline values: CDR1 MDHEN, CDR2 SYDVKM. The CDR3 has 13 amino acids. Some clones are missing from TCRdb's copy, which holds only in-frame ones; the method was immunoSEQ multiplex PCR. The sample yields roughly 350,000 clones, roughly 86% seen once. These data belong to a study of blood T cell repertoires in COVID-19. Across the whole study: T cells, B-cell-depleted T cells, or PBMCs provided the cDNA or gDNA that served as material.

This chain uses TRBV28 with TRBJ1-2; 7 bases align to TRBD1. The clonotype was recovered from a woman aged 70-85 years with COVID-19, enrolled during active disease. The specimen was peripheral blood. CDR3 nucleotide sequence: TGTGCCACTCTTCTGGGGACAGATATAGGCTACACCTTC. Protein: CATLLGTDIGYTF.